This TCR beta chain was captured by sequencing in a study of T-cell memory formation after mild COVID-19 (dated by TCRdb to 2020 to 2022). Regarding the research as a whole: Most TCR sequence clusters were specific to one of the two donors. Longitudinal TCRalpha and TCRbeta repertoire sequencing tracked T-cell clones expanding and contracting after mild COVID-19 in a couple of donors. The cohort comprised two young, previously healthy adult volunteers, one female and one male. The paper as a whole reports these results and caveats: Contracting CD4+ clones turned up mainly in the CM and EM memory subsets, whereas EMRA was where CD8+ clones were enriched. Clones that contracted from day 15 to 85 showed balanced CD4/CD8 phenotypes, whereas a second wave of clones that expanded from day 15 to 37 leaned towards CD4+. Some responding clones were found in pre-infection memory, which suggests that pre-existing cross-reactive memory T cells took part in the SARS-CoV-2 response. Only a couple of mild cases were covered by the study, and larger cohorts that include severe cases with pre-infection samples were considered necessary. SARS-CoV-2 specificity of the second-wave clones peaking on day 37 was not confirmed.

In regard to this clonotype: Its antigen is still unknown. No much larger clone is present one base from it, and per-base qualities are unavailable.

Instrument on record: Illumina NovaSeq 6000. cDNA libraries for TCRalpha and TCRbeta were prepared by 5'RACE using constant-segment primers, with sample barcodes and unique molecular identifiers added. RNA was extracted from every sample with Trizol reagent. Amplification of the libraries took two PCR steps, and the second step added a second sample barcode plus Illumina TruSeq adapters. Libraries were sequenced on an Illumina NovaSeq with 2 x 150 bp paired-end reads. The paper's data handling went like this. Demultiplexing of reads and collapsing into UMI-guided consensus sequences were performed with migec v1.2.7. Using mixcr v2.1.11, the UMI consensuses were aligned to TRA and TRB V and J templates and assembled into clonotypes. A clonotype was counted as expanded or contracted only when both edgeR and NoisET called the clonotype significant, with the noise models trained on biological replicates. For edgeR calls, a false discovery rate-adjusted p below 0.01 and a log2 fold-change threshold of 1 were applied. As an exploratory analysis of dynamics, PCA with hierarchical clustering was applied to max-normalized trajectories of the 1000 most abundant clonotypes. Separately sequenced CD4+ and CD8+ repertoires were used to assign the CD4 or CD8 phenotype of responding clones. TCRdb reran the public reads through fastp at Q25 and MiXCR, keeping productive beta chains. Rows are unified per CDR3 protein, each entry keeping the most common DNA and genes. The V and J calls and clone size come from TCRdb's table, not from the authors' own analysis. In this sample the table shows 400,000 to 450,000 distinct CDR3 sequences, roughly 17% of which occur a single time. The top ten clones comprise 20% to 25% of the sample.

PBMCs were isolated by Ficoll-Paque density gradient centrifugation. After removal of 4 bases from V and 0 bases from J, the junction retains 4 bases not matched to a gene. Its CDR3 holds 15 amino acids, cysteine through phenylalanine. Only the CDR3 part of the read is kept: 45 bases, read in frame from the first base. CDR1 and CDR2, looked up from the germline V gene, are LGHNA and YSLEER. The chain couples TRBV4-3 to TRBJ1-1; 8 bases in the middle match TRBD1. The specimen was PBMCs or a T cell subset sorted from them (not recorded which). This receptor was identified in a man between 18 and 29 years old who had mild COVID-19 (a few samples of this study predate the infection). The sample titles of this study are shuffled in the database, so cell type and time point are left out; the donor was told from shared clones. The DNA sequence reads TGCGCCAGCAGCCCCGCGACAGGGGTGAACACTGAAGCTTTCTTT. Its coded protein is CASSPATGVNTEAFF.